This TCR beta chain was captured by sequencing in a study of cytomegalovirus exposure and HLA in healthy donors. About the research overall: Early released data had roughly 81 million unique TCRs, all coming from HLA-typed donors.

J was trimmed by 7 bases and V by 4 bases; bases with no gene match: 2. Germline V CDR1 and CDR2: SNHLY, FYNNEI. The length of the CDR3 is 13 residues. Details on this clone: Its antigen is not known.

Regarding the study as a whole: Sequencing had likely introduced a cluster of highly shared sequence variants as an artifact.

PCR involved 60 Vbeta and 13 Jbeta primers. Only in-frame clones appear in the TCRdb table, and some are missing; sequencing was by immunoSEQ multiplex PCR. This sample has about 110,000 clones, with about 80% found just once. The sequenced sample was PBMCs. The V gene is TRBV2, the J gene TRBJ2-1, with 9 bases lining up with TRBD2. The sequence came from a man aged 25-45 years in good health and CMV-seronegative. DNA of the CDR3: TGTGCCAGCAGTGTTCTAGCGGGAAATGAGCAGTTCTTC. It encodes CASSVLAGNEQFF.